The 2 T cell receptor beta chains below were found in one sample sequenced in a study of blood T cell repertoires in COVID-19. Method: immunoSEQ multiplex PCR; TCRdb's copy keeps in-frame clones and lacks some. The repertoire consists of about 19,000 clones, with 80% to 90% occurring once and the leading ten covering more than 3%. Sequencing input: peripheral blood. All receptors come from a human donor in a cohort sampled during active COVID-19.

This clone showed up just once. Written as DNA, the CDR3 is TGTGCCAGCACGGGACAGGCGGGCGAGCAGTACTTC. Translated: CASTGQAGEQYF. The gene calls are TRBV9 and TRBJ2-7, with 8 nucleotides matching TRBD1. Per the germline V gene, CDR1 is SGDLS and CDR2 is YYNGEE. J was trimmed by 6 bases and V by 6 bases; bases with no gene match: 5. CDR3 size: 12 residues.

This rearrangement joins TRBV18 to TRBJ2-7; maybe TRBD1 (5 bases). Germline V gene lookup returns CDR1 KGHSH and CDR2 LQKENI. CDR3 length: 13 residues. Trimming took 3 bases from V and 6 from J, leaving 12 bases between them. CDR3 sequence reads: CASSPARVSEQYF. CDR3 in DNA: TGTGCCAGCTCACCGGCCAGGGTTAGCGAGCAGTACTTC. The full variable domain, its missing parts supplied by reference TRBV18 and TRBJ2-7, is NAGVMQNPRHLVRRRGQEARLRCSPMKGHSHVYWYRQLPEEGLKFMVYLQKENIIDESGMPKERFSAEFPKEGPSILRIQQVVRGDSAAYFCASSPARVSEQYFGPGTRLTVT.